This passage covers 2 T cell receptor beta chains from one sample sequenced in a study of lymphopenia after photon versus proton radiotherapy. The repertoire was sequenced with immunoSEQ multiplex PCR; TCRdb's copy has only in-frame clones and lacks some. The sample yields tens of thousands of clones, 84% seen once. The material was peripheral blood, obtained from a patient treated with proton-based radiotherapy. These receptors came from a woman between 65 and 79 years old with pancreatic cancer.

In nucleotides, the CDR3 is TGTGCCAGCAGTTCAGGACTAGGCAATGAGCAGTTCTTC. Amino acid sequence: CASSSGLGNEQFF. The chain uses TRBV27 and TRBJ2-1; 7 bases agree with TRBD2. Germline CDR1 reads MNHEY; CDR2 reads SMNVEV (reference sequence). V lost 4 bases to trimming and J lost 6 bases; unmatched junction nucleotides: 3. The CDR3 extends over 13 amino acids.

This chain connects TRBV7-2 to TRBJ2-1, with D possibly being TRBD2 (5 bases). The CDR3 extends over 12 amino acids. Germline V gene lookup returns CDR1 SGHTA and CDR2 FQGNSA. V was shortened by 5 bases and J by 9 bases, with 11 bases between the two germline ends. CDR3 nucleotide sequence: TGTGCCAGCAGCCCGAGGGTGGGTGAGCAGTTCTTC. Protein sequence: CASSPRVGEQFF.